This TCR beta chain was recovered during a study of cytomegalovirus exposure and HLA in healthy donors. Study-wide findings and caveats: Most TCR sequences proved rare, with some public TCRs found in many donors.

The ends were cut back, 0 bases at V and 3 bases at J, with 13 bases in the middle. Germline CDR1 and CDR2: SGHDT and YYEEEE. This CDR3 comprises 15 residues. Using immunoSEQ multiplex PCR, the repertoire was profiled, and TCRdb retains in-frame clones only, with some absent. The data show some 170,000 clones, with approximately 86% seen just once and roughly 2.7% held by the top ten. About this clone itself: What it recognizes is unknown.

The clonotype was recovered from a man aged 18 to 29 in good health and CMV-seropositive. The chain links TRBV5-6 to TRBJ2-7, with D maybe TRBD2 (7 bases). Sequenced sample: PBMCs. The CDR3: CASSLDGGRSYEQYF. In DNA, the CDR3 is TGTGCCAGCAGCTTGGACGGGGGGCGAAGCTACGAGCAGTACTTC.